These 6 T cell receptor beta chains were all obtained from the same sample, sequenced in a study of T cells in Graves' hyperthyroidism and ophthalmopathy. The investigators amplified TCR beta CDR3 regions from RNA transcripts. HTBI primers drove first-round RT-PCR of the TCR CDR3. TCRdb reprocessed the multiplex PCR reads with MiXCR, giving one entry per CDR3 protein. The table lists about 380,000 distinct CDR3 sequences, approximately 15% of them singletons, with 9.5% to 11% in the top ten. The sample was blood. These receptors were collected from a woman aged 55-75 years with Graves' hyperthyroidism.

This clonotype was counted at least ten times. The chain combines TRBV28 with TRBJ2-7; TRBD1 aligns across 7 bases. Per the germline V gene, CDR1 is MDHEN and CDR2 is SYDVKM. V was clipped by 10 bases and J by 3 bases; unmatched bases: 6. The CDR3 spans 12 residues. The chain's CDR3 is CATEGAGYEQYF. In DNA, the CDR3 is TGTGCCACCGAGGGGGCAGGCTACGAGCAGTACTTC. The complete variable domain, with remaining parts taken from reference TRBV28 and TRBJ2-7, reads DVKVTQSSRYLVKRTGEKVFLECVQDMDHENMFWYRQDPGLGLRLIYFSYDVKMKEKGDIPEGYSVSREKKERFSLILESASTNQTSMYLCATEGAGYEQYFGPGTRLTVT.

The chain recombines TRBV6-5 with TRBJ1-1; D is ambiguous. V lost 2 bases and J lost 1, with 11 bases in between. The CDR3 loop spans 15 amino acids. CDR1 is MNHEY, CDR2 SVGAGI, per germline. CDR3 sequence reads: CASSYGLVRNTEAFF. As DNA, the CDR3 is TGTGCCAGCAGTTACGGTTTAGTGAGGAACACTGAAGCTTTCTTT.

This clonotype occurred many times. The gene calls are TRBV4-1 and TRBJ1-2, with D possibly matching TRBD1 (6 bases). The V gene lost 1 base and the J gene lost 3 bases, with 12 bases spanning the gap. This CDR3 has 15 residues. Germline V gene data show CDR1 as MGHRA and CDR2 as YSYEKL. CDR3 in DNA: TGCGCCAGCAGCCAAGTTGCGGACAGCTACTATGGCTACACCTTC. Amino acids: CASSQVADSYYGYTF.

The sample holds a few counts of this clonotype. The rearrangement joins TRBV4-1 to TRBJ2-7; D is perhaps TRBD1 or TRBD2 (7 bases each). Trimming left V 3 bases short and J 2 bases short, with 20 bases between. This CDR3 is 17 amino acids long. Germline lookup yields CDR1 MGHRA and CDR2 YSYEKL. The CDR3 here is CASSHSQSGGQTYEQYF. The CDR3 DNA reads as TGCGCCAGCAGCCACTCCCAGTCGGGGGGACAGACCTACGAGCAGTACTTC.

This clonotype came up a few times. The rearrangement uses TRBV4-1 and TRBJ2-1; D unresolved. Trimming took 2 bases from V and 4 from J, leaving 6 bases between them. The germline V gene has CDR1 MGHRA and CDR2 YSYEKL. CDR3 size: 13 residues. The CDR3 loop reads CASSQRAYNEQFF. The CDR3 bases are TGCGCCAGCAGCCAACGAGCGTACAATGAGCAGTTCTTC.

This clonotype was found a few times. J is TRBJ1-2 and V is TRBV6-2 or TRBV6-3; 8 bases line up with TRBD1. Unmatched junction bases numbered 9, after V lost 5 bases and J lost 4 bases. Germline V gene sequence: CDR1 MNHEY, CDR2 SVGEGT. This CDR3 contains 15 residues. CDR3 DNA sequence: TGTGCCAGCAGTCGCGACAGGGGAAGCATCTATGGCTACACCTTC. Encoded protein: CASSRDRGSIYGYTF.